The rows below give T cell receptor beta chains drawn from one sample of a study of T cells in Graves' hyperthyroidism and ophthalmopathy. Each CDR3 protein is one row after TCRdb ran MiXCR on the multiplex PCR reads. This sample has 400,000 to 550,000 distinct CDR3 sequences, with roughly an eighth found just once. The sequenced material came from blood. Source of these receptors: a woman between 18 and 30 years old with Graves' hyperthyroidism. CDR3s leave out the opening cysteine and the closing phenylalanine or tryptophan.

TRBJ2-7 | 12 | TRBV19 | ASSQDRGVYEQY
TRBJ1-6 | 15 | TRBV27 | ASSGGPPSSYNSPLH
TRBJ2-1 | 14 | TRBV25-1 | ASSKTSQSSYNEQF
TRBJ2-1 | 16 | TRBV12-5 | ASGSPEEGSGWGNEQF
TRBJ2-1 | 13 | TRBV7-9 | ASSQGGGLLGEQF
TRBJ2-1 | 13 | TRBV5-1 | ASSVGTSGNNEQF
TRBJ2-1 | 13 | TRBV20-1 | SARHILSSYNEQF
TRBJ2-3 | 17 | TRBV2 | ASSEPTSGDGVGTDTQY
TRBJ2-5 | 12 | TRBV2 | ASIDRLTRETQY
TRBJ2-1 | 12 | TRBV11-2 | ASSLAQVYNEQF
TRBJ1-1 | 12 | TRBV7-2 | ASSRQGGWTEAF
TRBJ2-5 | 13 | TRBV10-3 | AISAGTPGGETQY
TRBJ2-2 | 13 | TRBV20-1 | SASQRTGETGELF
TRBJ2-1 | 19 | TRBV6-2/TRBV6-3 | ASSYRFRTSGRPVSFREQF
TRBJ2-7 | 16 | TRBV4-1 | ASSQDPLGDRGLYEQY
TRBJ2-5 | 9 | TRBV6-1 | ASSGSETQY
TRBJ1-5 | 12 | TRBV6-1 | ASYTPGGYQPQH
TRBJ1-4 | 12 | TRBV20-1 | SASATGGFEKLF
TRBJ2-3 | 13 | TRBV25-1 | ASSETGGMADTQY
TRBJ2-5 | 8 | TRBV6-1 | ASQEETQY
TRBJ1-2 | 11 | TRBV12-3/TRBV12-4 | ASKFGGAYGYT
TRBJ1-5 | 13 | TRBV6-1 | ASSDRQGSNQPQH
TRBJ1-1 | 12 | TRBV2 | ASSEASGYTEAF
TRBJ1-1 | 12 | TRBV28 | ASSFAGLITEAF
TRBJ2-1 | 13 | TRBV18 | ASSYDRLAWDEQF
TRBJ2-7 | 10 | TRBV25-1 | ASSGVPYEQY
TRBJ1-1 | 11 | TRBV12-3/TRBV12-4 | ASSFQENTEAF
TRBJ2-7 | 13 | TRBV7-9 | ASSLVGLATYEQY
TRBJ2-5 | 15 | TRBV12-5 | ASGLGLARIEQETQY
TRBJ2-3 | 14 | TRBV9 | ASSVVADPSTDTQY
TRBJ1-1 | 12 | TRBV6-9 | ASSVNRGATEAF
TRBJ2-1 | 16 | TRBV3-1 | ASSQDLTRDLTYNEQF
TRBJ1-1 | 16 | TRBV12-3/TRBV12-4 | ASTPVGDSQGMNTEAF
TRBJ1-1 | 10 | TRBV11-3 | ASSLKWPEAF
TRBJ2-3 | 14 | TRBV15 | ATSRRGMGLTDTQY
TRBJ1-5 | 10 | TRBV19 | ASNLGSQPQH
TRBJ2-1 | 12 | TRBV30 | AWSESGGYNEQF
TRBJ2-2 | 13 | TRBV10-3 | AISESIRHGGELF
TRBJ2-4 | 16 | TRBV19 | ASSNPLMGLAGRDIQY
TRBJ2-4 | 14 | TRBV11-2 | ASSSGTSVAENIQY